This passage covers 17 T cell receptor beta chains from one sample sequenced in a study of blood T cell repertoires in COVID-19. Profiled with immunoSEQ multiplex PCR; TCRdb holds only in-frame clones, not every one. The table has about 44,000 clones, over 80% seen once. The sample comprised peripheral blood. Receptors originate from a human donor in a cohort sampled during active COVID-19.

The sample holds one count of this clone. The chain links TRBV10-3 to TRBJ1-1; a possible D gene is TRBD1 (5 bases). CDR3 size: 13 residues. The V gene's germline CDR1 is ENHRY and CDR2 SYGVKD. Between the trimmed V and J ends, which lost 10 bases and 0 bases, there was a span of 12 bases. CDR3: CATNGAVNTEAFF. DNA for the CDR3: TGTGCCACAAATGGGGCAGTGAACACTGAAGCTTTCTTT.

This clone was seen only once. The chain employs TRBV21-1 and TRBJ2-7; no DNA check was done on the table's D call, TRBD1. TRBV21-1 is a documented pseudogene. The CDR3 extends over 15 amino acids. The CDR3 sequence is CASIQGQGGSYEQYF. CDR3 DNA: TGTGCCAGCATCCAAGGACAGGGGGGCTCCTACGAGCAGTACTTC.

The chain has TRBV28 and TRBJ1-2; no firm D call. Germline-derived CDR1 and CDR2 are MDHEN and SYDVKM. The CDR3 totals 11 residues. V was trimmed by 6 bases and J by 7 bases, leaving 9 bases between them. As DNA, the CDR3 is TGTGCCAGCAGGTTCTTGCGTGGCTACACCTTC. Protein: CASRFLRGYTF.

The genes are TRBV7-9 and TRBJ2-5; 7 positions agree with TRBD1. Germline CDR1 reads SEHNR; CDR2 reads FQNEAQ (reference sequence). The V and J ends lost 5 bases and 4 bases, in that order; junction bases with no gene match: 13. The CDR3 is made up of 16 amino acids. The CDR3 coding sequence is TGTGCCAGCAGCCCTCCGGGGCCAGGGGGTCGAGAGACCCAGTACTTC. Translation: CASSPPGPGGRETQYF. Based on the CDR3 plus reference TRBV7-9 and TRBJ2-5, the full variable domain is DTGVSQNPRHKITKRGQNVTFRCDPISEHNRLYWYRQTLGQGPEFLTYFQNEAQLEKSRLLSDRFSAERPKGSFSTLEIQRTEQGDSAMYLCASSPPGPGGRETQYFGPGTRLLVL.

V is TRBV4-3 and J is TRBJ2-5, with 8 bases aligning to TRBD1. V gave up 0 bases and J gave up 5 bases; unmatched junction bases: 8. CDR1 and CDR2 (germline): LGHNA, YSLEER. This CDR3 has 16 amino acids. The DNA for the CDR3 is TGCGCCAGCAGCCAAGAATGGCCAGGGGGCTCGGAGACCCAGTACTTC. It yields the protein CASSQEWPGGSETQYF.

V usage is TRBV28 and J usage is TRBJ2-1; the D is unclear. The CDR3 length is 13 residues. V lost 3 bases to trimming and J lost 4 bases, with 7 bases between them. The germline CDR1 and CDR2 sequences are MDHEN and SYDVKM. The CDR3 nucleotides are TGTGCCAGCAGTTTGCCACTGTACAATGAGCAGTTCTTC. Its translation: CASSLPLYNEQFF.

As regards this clone: The same CDR3 arises from other DNA sequences in this sample as well. This rearrangement joins TRBV3-1 (or the pseudogene TRBV3-2) to TRBJ1-1, with D possibly being TRBD1 (5 bases). The ends were cut back, 4 bases at V and 5 bases at J, with 5 bases in the middle. CDR3 length: 11 amino acids. Germline CDR1 and CDR2: LGHDT and YNNKEL (reference sequence). This CDR3 reads CASSPGTEAFF. In nucleotides, the CDR3 is TGTGCCAGCAGCCCAGGGACTGAAGCTTTCTTT.

The chain couples TRBV5-4 to TRBJ1-2, with 8 bases aligning to TRBD1. V was clipped by 9 bases and J by 7 bases; unmatched bases: 14. Germline V CDR1 and CDR2: SGHNT, YYREEE (reference sequence). CDR3 length equals 14 residues. The CDR3 bases are TGTGCCATCATATTACTCACAGGGGGAGGTGGCTACACCTTC. Amino acids: CAIILLTGGGGYTF.

In this sample, this clone turned up a few times. V is TRBV7-3 and J is TRBJ2-7, with D perhaps matching TRBD2 (6 bases). Trimming pared 5 bases from V and 7 bases from J, leaving 18 bases between. Germline CDR1 and CDR2: SGHTA and FQGTGA. The CDR3 loop spans 14 amino acids. CDR3 bases: TGTGCCAGCAGCCCAACGGGGAGGACGGAGGAGCAGTACTTC. Its translation is CASSPTGRTEEQYF.

This clone appeared once. V gene TRBV18 combines with J gene TRBJ2-3; 16 bases fit TRBD2. The V segment lost 0 bases and the J segment 7 bases; nucleotides outside the gene matches: 4. The CDR3 extends over 17 amino acids. Looked up from germline, CDR1 is KGHSH and CDR2 is LQKENI. Written as DNA, the CDR3 is TGTGCCAGCTCACCACCGGGACTAGCGGGAGGGCCTTATACGCAGTATTTT. Translation gives CASSPPGLAGGPYTQYF. Drawing the rest from reference TRBV18 and TRBJ2-3, the complete variable domain is NAGVMQNPRHLVRRRGQEARLRCSPMKGHSHVYWYRQLPEEGLKFMVYLQKENIIDESGMPKERFSAEFPKEGPSILRIQQVVRGDSAAYFCASSPPGLAGGPYTQYFGPGTRLTVL.

The rearrangement uses TRBV14 and TRBJ1-5, with D unresolved. The CDR3 loop spans 16 amino acids. The V and J ends lost 1 base and 0 bases respectively, with 10 bases between them. The germline V gene encodes CDR1 SGHDN and CDR2 FVKESK. In nucleotides, the CDR3 is TGTGCCAGCAGCCAAGGAAAGCGGGCTAGCAATCAGCCCCAGCATTTT. Amino acid sequence: CASSQGKRASNQPQHF.

This rearrangement joins TRBV9 to TRBJ2-3, with 8 bases that match TRBD1. This CDR3 is built from 16 residues. Trimming at V came to 0 bases and at J to 1 base, leaving 4 bases not matched to a gene. Germline V CDR1 and CDR2: SGDLS, YYNGEE. The CDR3 spells CASSVAPGGGTDTQYF. Here the CDR3 DNA reads TGTGCCAGCAGCGTAGCTCCAGGGGGCGGCACAGATACGCAGTATTTT.

The sample holds one count of this clone. The chain couples TRBV24-1 to TRBJ1-5; D remains ambiguous. V gave up 1 base and J gave up 4 bases, with 7 bases separating them. CDR1 and CDR2 from the germline V gene are KGHDR and SFDVKD. The CDR3 loop spans 14 amino acids. CDR3 coding DNA: TGTGCCACCAGTGATTTTGGCAGTAATCAGCCCCAGCATTTT. This encodes CATSDFGSNQPQHF.

This clone was counted a single time. The genes are TRBV28 and TRBJ2-3; 12 bases align to TRBD2. V was pared by 6 bases and J by 4 bases, with 8 bases of the junction left unmatched. Germline V gene lookup returns CDR1 MDHEN and CDR2 SYDVKM. The CDR3 totals 16 residues. CDR3 amino acids: CASSPRLAGGADTQYF. DNA of the CDR3: TGTGCCAGCAGCCCCAGGCTAGCGGGAGGGGCAGATACGCAGTATTTT.

The chain combines TRBV6-2 or TRBV6-3 with TRBJ2-1, with D possibly TRBD1 on 6 matching bases. The ends were cut back, 5 bases at V and 8 bases at J, with 19 bases in the middle. CDR1 MNHEY and CDR2 SVGEGT come from the germline V gene. The CDR3 has 15 residues. This CDR3 reads CASSNRDTSVDEQFF. The CDR3 DNA reads as TGTGCCAGCAGTAACCGGGACACTTCTGTCGATGAGCAGTTCTTC.

This chain uses TRBV7-9 with TRBJ2-5; 7 bases match TRBD1. The junction had 7 bases not matched to a gene; V was cut back by 3 bases and J by 3 bases. The CDR3 runs 15 residues. CDR1 is SEHNR, CDR2 FQNEAQ, per germline (reference sequence). The CDR3 DNA is TGTGCCAGCAGCTTTTACGGGACAGAAAAAGAGACCCAGTACTTC. Protein product: CASSFYGTEKETQYF.

The rearrangement links TRBV12-3 or TRBV12-4 to TRBJ2-5; possibly TRBD1 for D (6 bases). V was pared by 6 bases and J by 5 bases, with 13 bases between. The CDR3 sequence is 13 residues long. The CDR3 DNA follows: TGTGCCAGCAGCCCTAGCAGGGGCGAGACCCAGTACTTC. Amino acid sequence: CASSPSRGETQYF.